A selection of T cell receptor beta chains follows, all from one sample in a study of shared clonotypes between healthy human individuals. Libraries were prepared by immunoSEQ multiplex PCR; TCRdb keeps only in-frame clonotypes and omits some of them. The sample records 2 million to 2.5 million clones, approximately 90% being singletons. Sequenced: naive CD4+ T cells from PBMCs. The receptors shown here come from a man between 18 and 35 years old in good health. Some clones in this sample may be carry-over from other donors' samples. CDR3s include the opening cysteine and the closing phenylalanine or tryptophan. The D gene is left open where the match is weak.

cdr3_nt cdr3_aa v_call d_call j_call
TGCGCCAGCAGCTTGGCCTGGGGGCTAAACACAGATACGCAGTATTTT CASSLAWGLNTDTQYF TRBV5-1 . TRBJ2-3
TGTGCCAGCAGGGACATTAACACAGATACGCAGTATTTT CASRDINTDTQYF TRBV7-2 . TRBJ2-3
TGTGCCAGCTCACCCATGTCAACAGGGGGCGCGAATACCGGGGAGCTGTTTTTT CASSPMSTGGANTGELFF TRBV18 TRBD1 TRBJ2-2
TGTGCCAGCAGCGTAGGTGTAGAAGAGACCCAGTACTTC CASSVGVEETQYF TRBV9 . TRBJ2-5
TGTGCCACCAGCAGACCTGGGGTGGCCTACGAGCAGTACTTC CATSRPGVAYEQYF TRBV15 . TRBJ2-7
TGTGCCAGCAGTTACTCCGGGGGGCGGGAGTACTTC CASSYSGGREYF TRBV6-5 . TRBJ2-7
TGTGCCAGCAGTTCGCCCCCGGGACAGGGGGGCTATGGCTACACCTTC CASSSPPGQGGYGYTF TRBV27 TRBD1 TRBJ1-2
TGTGCCAGCAGCTTAGACAGGGGGCACACAGATACGCAGTATTTT CASSLDRGHTDTQYF TRBV11-3 TRBD1 TRBJ2-3
TGCGCCAGCAGCCACCTCCGGCGGCAGGGGACGACCACCGGGGAGCTGTTTTTT CASSHLRRQGTTTGELFF TRBV4-1 . TRBJ2-2
TGTGCCAGCAGTTCCCGAGCTCCATCCTACGAGCAGTACTTC CASSSRAPSYEQYF TRBV6-5 . TRBJ2-7